These 32 T cell receptor beta chains were all obtained from the same sample, sequenced in a study of PD-1 blockade in classical Hodgkin lymphoma. This table comes from immunoSEQ multiplex PCR, and its TCRdb copy is limited to in-frame clones, with some not included. Counted here are 25,000 to 30,000 clones, 70% occurring once; the ten biggest clones make up roughly 15%. Brentuximab vedotin exposure varied among the patients, all of whom had relapsed after autologous stem cell transplantation. Specimen: peripheral blood mononuclear cells (PBMCs), collected before the second cycle of nivolumab. These receptor sequences come from a human donor with classical Hodgkin lymphoma.

The CDR3 here is CASSLALTDSYEQYF. DNA of the CDR3: TGTGCCAGCAGCTTAGCCTTGACAGATTCCTACGAGCAGTACTTC. The chain uses TRBV7-2 and TRBJ2-7, with a tentative D call TRBD1 (5 bases). Germline assignment: CDR1 SGHTA and CDR2 FQGNSA. Trimming took 0 bases from V and 1 from J, leaving 10 bases between them. The CDR3 runs to 15 residues.

The chain is built from TRBV11-2 and TRBJ2-3; D is uncertain. The CDR3 has 15 amino acids. Trimming pared 1 base from V and 2 bases from J, leaving 10 bases between. Germline assignment: CDR1 SGHAT and CDR2 FQNNGV. DNA for the CDR3: TGTGCCAGCAGCTTAGGAGGCTTCCTCACAGATACGCAGTATTTT. It encodes CASSLGGFLTDTQYF.

V gene TRBV19 combines with J gene TRBJ1-6; 8 bases are shared with TRBD1. The CDR3 is 16 amino acids. Unmatched junction bases numbered 10, after V lost 2 bases and J lost 10 bases. The germline V gene has CDR1 LNHDA and CDR2 SQIVND (reference sequence). The CDR3 nucleotides read TGTGCCAGTAGTATAAGACGAAGCAGGGGGCGATCACCCCTCCACTTT. Encoded protein: CASSIRRSRGRSPLHF.

The chain links TRBV28 to TRBJ1-1; a possible D gene is TRBD1 (6 bases). CDR3 length: 15 amino acids. Germline CDR1 is MDHEN and CDR2 is SYDVKM. Trimming shortened V by 3 bases and J by 1 base, and 12 bases separated the two germline ends. The CDR3 here is CASSLPGVGNTEAFF. The CDR3 bases are TGTGCCAGCAGTTTGCCAGGGGTTGGGAACACTGAAGCTTTCTTT.

This clone was detected a few times. The V call is TRBV5-1, the J call TRBJ2-2, with 8 bases identical to TRBD2. The germline V gene encodes CDR1 SGHRS and CDR2 YFSETQ. The CDR3 spans 17 residues. J gave up 1 base and V 1 base, and 6 bases lay outside the gene matches. CDR3 DNA: TGCGCCAGCAGCTTGTATGCGGGGGGTTGGAACACCGGGGAGCTGTTTTTT. It encodes CASSLYAGGWNTGELFF.

This clone was seen only once. This chain connects TRBV28 to TRBJ1-3; D remains ambiguous. The CDR3 runs 15 residues. Per germline, CDR1 MDHEN and CDR2 SYDVKM. The V end lost 3 bases, the J end lost 0 bases, and 9 bases lay between the germline ends. The CDR3 DNA sequence: TGTGCCAGCAGTTTTAGGCCGCTCTCTGGAAACACCATATATTTT. It encodes CASSFRPLSGNTIYF.

The chain links TRBV2 to TRBJ2-5, with D possibly being TRBD1 (5 bases). CDR3 length: 14 amino acids. Per the germline V gene, CDR1 is SNHLY and CDR2 is FYNNEI. Trimming pared 4 bases from V and 1 base from J, leaving 10 bases between. CDR3 DNA: TGTGCCAGCAGTGTGCTTACAGGCCAAGAGACCCAGTACTTC. It is translated as CASSVLTGQETQYF.

The V and J genes are TRBV6-1 and TRBJ1-6, with TRBD1 as a possible D gene (5 bases). V lost 11 bases to trimming and J lost 5 bases, with 16 bases between them. The CDR3 has 14 amino acids. The germline V gene encodes CDR1 MNHNS and CDR2 SASEGT. CDR3 coding DNA: TGTGCCGTTCAAGGGACCCCGGATAATTCACCCCTCCACTTT. It encodes CAVQGTPDNSPLHF.

The chain couples TRBV19 to TRBJ1-1; D is unresolved. V shed 0 bases and J shed 1 base, with 3 bases lying between them. Per germline, CDR1 LNHDA and CDR2 SQIVND (reference sequence). The CDR3 runs 13 residues. The CDR3 spells CASSIEKNTEAFF. CDR3 DNA sequence: TGTGCCAGTAGTATAGAGAAGAACACTGAAGCTTTCTTT. Variable domain in full (rest from reference TRBV19 and TRBJ1-1): DGGITQSPKYLFRKEGQNVTLSCEQNLNHDAMYWYRQDPGQGLRLIYYSQIVNDFQKGDIAEGYSVSREKKESFPLTVTSAQKNPTAFYLCASSIEKNTEAFFGQGTRLTVV.

V gene TRBV7-8 combines with J gene TRBJ2-3, with D uncertain. Germline V gene sequence: CDR1 SGHVS, CDR2 FQNEAQ. Trimming shortened V by 2 bases and J by 0 bases, and 12 bases separated the two germline ends. The CDR3 covers 16 residues. CDR3 sequence (DNA): TGTGCCAGCAGCTTATCGGGCACCTCTAGCACAGATACGCAGTATTTT. Its translation: CASSLSGTSSTDTQYF. The complete variable domain, with remaining parts taken from reference TRBV7-8 and TRBJ2-3, reads GAGVSQSPRYKVAKRGQDVALRCDPISGHVSLFWYQQALGQGPEFLTYFQNEAQLDKSGLPSDRFFAERPEGSVSTLKIQRTQQEDSAVYLCASSLSGTSSTDTQYFGPGTRLTVL.

V usage is TRBV28 and J usage is TRBJ2-3; D might be TRBD2 (6 bases). Germline loops: CDR1 MDHEN, CDR2 SYDVKM. This CDR3 contains 14 residues. V lost 6 bases to trimming and J lost 2 bases, with 12 bases between them. This CDR3 is CASRPAGSTDTQYF. CDR3 nucleotides: TGTGCCAGCAGGCCCGCGGGGTCCACAGATACGCAGTATTTT.

This sequence joins TRBV29-1 and TRBJ1-2; D is unresolved. The germline V and J ends were trimmed by 3 bases and 9 bases, with 14 bases remaining between them. This CDR3 comprises 12 residues. Per germline, CDR1 SQVTM and CDR2 ANQGSEA. The DNA of the CDR3 is TGCAGCGTTGATTCAACTGATGACCGCTACACCTTC. Translation gives CSVDSTDDRYTF.

Here the CDR3 reads CASSAALQGGYSDTQYF. CDR3 nucleotide sequence: TGTGCCAGCAGCGCCGCACTACAGGGTGGCTATTCAGATACGCAGTATTTT. The rearrangement links TRBV11-3 to TRBJ2-3; D is perhaps TRBD1 (6 bases). The CDR3 is 17 residues long. V shed 5 bases and J shed 4 bases, with 22 bases lying between them. Germline V gives CDR1 SGHNT, CDR2 YENEEA.

This clone occurred a few times. V is TRBV15 and J is TRBJ1-5, with TRBD1 matching 7 bases. V dropped 9 bases and J dropped 0; count of bases not matched to a gene: 5. Germline CDR1 is LNHNV and CDR2 is YYDKDF (reference sequence). The CDR3 totals 14 residues. CDR3 region: CATRDSISNQPQHF. CDR3 DNA sequence: TGTGCCACAAGGGACAGTATTAGCAATCAGCCCCAGCATTTT.

The gene calls are TRBV5-4 and TRBJ2-5; the D gene is possibly TRBD2 (6 bases). The CDR3 has 14 amino acids. V was clipped by 5 bases and J by 2 bases, with 13 bases between them. CDR1 is SGHNT and CDR2 is YYREEE in the germline V gene (reference sequence). CDR3 in amino acids: CASRSGLSQETQYF. The DNA for the CDR3 is TGTGCCAGCAGATCGGGACTTTCTCAAGAGACCCAGTACTTC.

The rearrangement joins TRBV2 to TRBJ2-1, with a tentative D call TRBD2 (5 bases). Germline V gene lookup returns CDR1 SNHLY and CDR2 FYNNEI. CDR3 length: 14 amino acids. The ends were cut back, 7 bases at V and 6 bases at J, with 16 bases in the middle. CDR3 sequence reads: CASTGSGLANEQFF. CDR3 bases: TGTGCCAGCACGGGGAGTGGGCTCGCCAATGAGCAGTTCTTC.

There are a few counts of this clone. The rearrangement uses TRBV11-2 and TRBJ2-4; D is perhaps TRBD1 or TRBD2 (5 bases each). Germline V gene lookup returns CDR1 SGHAT and CDR2 FQNNGV. V lost 5 bases to trimming and J lost 11 bases, with 22 bases between them. The CDR3 covers 15 residues. This CDR3 is CASSRDGAGYTVQYF. The CDR3 DNA sequence: TGTGCCAGCAGCCGGGACGGCGCAGGGTACACGGTTCAGTACTTC.

The rearrangement joins TRBV11-2 to TRBJ1-3; no firm D call. This CDR3 has 14 amino acids. From germline, CDR1 is SGHAT and CDR2 FQNNGV. The V and J ends lost 6 bases and 0 bases respectively, with 9 bases between them. The CDR3 sequence is CASRVTASGNTIYF. The CDR3 coding sequence is TGTGCCAGCAGGGTGACGGCCTCTGGAAACACCATATATTTT.

The gene calls are TRBV6-5 and TRBJ1-1; no reliable D call. Trimming removed 6 bases at V and 0 bases at J, with 5 bases between. CDR3 length: 12 amino acids. Germline V gene data show CDR1 as MNHEY and CDR2 as SVGAGI. The chain's CDR3 is CASRDLNTEAFF. DNA of the CDR3: TGTGCCAGCAGAGATTTGAACACTGAAGCTTTCTTT.

This clone is medium-sized within its sample. V usage is TRBV30 and J usage is TRBJ1-6; TRBD1 matches at 9 bases. The germline CDR1 and CDR2 sequences are GTSNPN and SVGIG (reference sequence). Unmatched junction bases numbered 9, after V lost 2 bases and J lost 10 bases. The CDR3 totals 15 residues. The CDR3 DNA is TGTGCCTGGAGTCTTACCCGACAGGGGGGATCACCCCTCCACTTT. Its protein product is CAWSLTRQGGSPLHF.

The gene calls are TRBV5-1 and TRBJ1-5; tentative D call: TRBD1 (6 bases). Germline CDR1 and CDR2: SGHRS and YFSETQ. V lost 5 bases to trimming and J lost 7 bases, with 16 bases between them. CDR3 length: 14 amino acids. The CDR3 is CASRPNREDQPQHF. The CDR3, as DNA: TGCGCCAGCAGACCCAACAGGGAGGACCAGCCCCAGCATTTT. Based on the CDR3 plus reference TRBV5-1 and TRBJ1-5, the full variable domain is KAGVTQTPRYLIKTRGQQVTLSCSPISGHRSVSWYQQTPGQGLQFLFEYFSETQRNKGNFPGRFSGRQFSNSRSEMNVSTLELGDSALYLCASRPNREDQPQHFGDGTRLSIL.

The V and J genes are TRBV6-5 and TRBJ1-1, with no clear D. This CDR3 has 13 amino acids. From germline, CDR1 is MNHEY and CDR2 SVGAGI. Trimming took 3 bases from V and 1 from J, leaving 6 bases between them. CDR3 residues: CASSYEGNTEAFF. CDR3 sequence (DNA): TGTGCCAGCAGTTATGAGGGGAACACTGAAGCTTTCTTT.

The rearrangement joins TRBV6-6 to TRBJ1-3, with a weak D call TRBD1 (5 bases). CDR1 and CDR2 from the germline V gene are MNHNY and SVGAGI (reference sequence). Trimming stripped 7 bases from V and 8 bases from J, with 21 bases between. CDR3 size: 15 residues. The CDR3 nucleotides are TGTGCCAGCACGGGCCTTACCGCTTTGGGGGACACCATATATTTT. This sequence encodes CASTGLTALGDTIYF.

V and J are TRBV2 and TRBJ1-2; 10 bases line up with TRBD1. The length of the CDR3 is 14 residues. The germline CDR1 and CDR2 sequences are SNHLY and FYNNEI. J was trimmed by 6 bases and V by 7 bases; bases with no gene match: 8. CDR3 in amino acids: CASTPSGTGDGYTF. CDR3 nucleotides: TGTGCCAGCACCCCGTCCGGGACAGGGGATGGCTACACCTTC.

This clone turned up a few times. The chain joins TRBV7-2 to TRBJ2-2, with D perhaps matching TRBD2 (6 bases). Germline V gene lookup returns CDR1 SGHTA and CDR2 FQGNSA. V gave up 5 bases and J gave up 7 bases, with 20 bases separating them. The CDR3 spans 16 residues. CDR3 DNA sequence: TGTGCCAGCAGCCCACGGGCCCGGGGGAAGGTCGGGGAGCTGTTTTTT. As protein: CASSPRARGKVGELFF.

The chain recombines TRBV5-4 with TRBJ2-3; 15 bases match TRBD2. CDR1 SGHNT and CDR2 YYREEE come from the germline V gene (reference sequence). CDR3 length equals 13 residues. Trimming cost V 9 bases and J 10 bases; bases outside gene matches: 6. CDR3 DNA: TGTGCCACCCAAGGACTAGCGGGGGGGTCGCAGTATTTT. Its protein is CATQGLAGGSQYF.

This sequence joins TRBV11-2 and TRBJ1-5; a possible D gene is TRBD1 (5 bases). Germline lookup yields CDR1 SGHAT and CDR2 FQNNGV. V gave up 3 bases and J gave up 13 bases, with 16 bases separating them. The CDR3 spans 13 residues. The CDR3 protein is CASSFVRDGVQHF. DNA of the CDR3: TGTGCCAGCAGCTTCGTCCGGGACGGTGTGCAGCATTTT.

CDR3 protein: CASSGTGFRDEQFF. The CDR3 nucleotides read TGTGCCAGCTCCGGGACAGGGTTTAGGGATGAGCAGTTCTTC. This chain joins TRBV18 and TRBJ2-1, with 9 bases aligning to TRBD1. Germline values: CDR1 KGHSH, CDR2 LQKENI. The ends lost 6 bases at V and 8 bases at J; junction bases unmatched: 8. This CDR3 contains 14 residues.

The rearrangement uses TRBV6-4 and TRBJ1-3, with D possibly TRBD1 on 6 matching bases. CDR1 and CDR2 from the germline V gene are MRHNA and SNTAGT. The CDR3 totals 13 residues. Trimming shortened V by 9 bases and J by 2 bases, and 11 bases separated the two germline ends. The CDR3 bases are TGTGCCAGTCTACAGGGAGCTGGAAACACCATATATTTT. Amino acids: CASLQGAGNTIYF.

The rearrangement joins TRBV5-1 to TRBJ2-1; 8 nucleotides align to TRBD1. CDR1 SGHRS and CDR2 YFSETQ come from the germline V gene. V shed 0 bases, J shed 0 bases, and the junction held 5 bases outside the gene matches. The CDR3 is 17 residues long. The CDR3 DNA reads TGCGCCAGCAGCTTGGAGACAGGGGTAAGCTCCTACAATGAGCAGTTCTTC. It translates to CASSLETGVSSYNEQFF.

V gene TRBV27 combines with J gene TRBJ2-5, with TRBD2 as a possible D gene (5 bases). Germline V gene data show CDR1 as MNHEY and CDR2 as SMNVEV (reference sequence). CDR3 size: 14 residues. Between the trimmed V and J ends, which lost 4 bases and 0 bases, there was a span of 9 bases. The CDR3 DNA sequence: TGTGCCAGCAGTTACACGGGGAACCAAGAGACCCAGTACTTC. This encodes CASSYTGNQETQYF.

There are a few counts of this clone. V and J are TRBV28 and TRBJ1-2; 9 bases match TRBD1. The CDR3 spans 16 residues. Germline CDR1 is MDHEN and CDR2 is SYDVKM. After removal of 8 bases from V and 5 bases from J, the junction contained 15 bases not matched to a gene. This CDR3 reads CASFPLPPTGGYGYTF. The CDR3 region has the DNA TGTGCCAGCTTCCCCCTACCTCCGACAGGGGGTTATGGCTACACCTTC.